This T cell receptor beta chain emerged from a study of cytomegalovirus exposure and HLA in healthy donors. Study observations and caveats: Among the most significant clusters, several appeared linked to common viral pathogens in a later analysis. In a later analysis, DRB1 alleles had the most associated TCRs; HLA-C alleles the fewest. In the analysis, some V segments, TRBV6-2 and TRBV6-3 included, were excluded as indistinguishable.

Primers included in the PCR were 60 Vbeta and 13 Jbeta primers. The repertoire was sequenced with immunoSEQ multiplex PCR; TCRdb's copy has only in-frame clones and lacks some. Altogether about 83,000 clones are present, roughly 75% being singletons, with the ten largest covering more than 3.5%. The count of this clone is one. The antigen remains undetermined. The germline V gene has CDR1 SGHTA and CDR2 FQGTGA. CDR3 length: 15 amino acids. Deletions cut 5 bases from V and 5 bases from J, with 16 bases between. The sequence was collected from a man in his fifties or sixties in good health and CMV-seronegative. This chain uses TRBV7-3 with TRBJ2-1; tentative D call: TRBD2 (7 bases). The sequenced sample consisted of PBMCs. In DNA form, the CDR3 reads TGTGCCAGCAGCCGCTGGGGGGGGCTCGACAATGAGCAGTTCTTC. Its translation: CASSRWGGLDNEQFF.